This T cell receptor (beta chain) comes out of a study of blood T cell repertoires in COVID-19. Overall study context: The origin of the acute and convalescent COVID-19 samples was the United States, Italy and Spain. From T cells, B-cell-depleted T cells, or PBMCs came the material, which was cDNA or gDNA.

This clone has a single count. The same CDR3 arises from other DNA sequences in this sample as well. Trimming stripped 3 bases from V and 2 bases from J, with 7 bases between. CDR1 is KGHSH, CDR2 LQKENI, per germline. The CDR3 runs to 13 residues. How the authors handled the data: Amplification from reference gene primers served as the basis for estimated nucleated cell counts. Data came from immunoSEQ multiplex PCR; TCRdb stores just in-frame clones and leaves some out. Clonal size and the V and J genes are those of that table, whereas D and trimming came from the DNA. Altogether some 300,000 clones are present, around 88% being singletons, with the ten largest covering about an eighth.

The sequenced material came from peripheral blood. The V gene is TRBV18, the J gene TRBJ1-2; D uncertain. This clonotype was sampled from a woman between 65 and 79 years old with COVID-19, enrolled during active disease. The CDR3: CASSPSQNYGYTF. The CDR3 nucleotides are TGTGCCAGCTCACCGTCACAGAACTATGGCTACACCTTC.